Described below is a single T cell receptor beta chain sequence and its context. Its antigen is still unknown. Qualities for individual bases were not recorded, and no much larger clone is one base off. All of the isolated RNA was reverse transcribed with the High Capacity cDNA Reverse Transcription Kit, so expressed TCRB transcripts were sequenced. Deep immunoSEQ sequencing was performed on naive, central memory and regulatory T cell samples, with an average of around 3.5 million total reads per sample. Sorted cells were lysed in RLT buffer, and RNA was extracted using DNase-treated RNeasy Micro or Mini kits according to cell number. To prevent cross-contamination, each cell subset was processed individually, whereas patient and healthy donor samples were processed jointly. The immunoSEQ multiplex PCR was used to amplify TCRB sequences from cDNA, generating 87-bp fragments that spanned the CDR3 region. Amplicons were sequenced on the Illumina HiSeq platform. The published analysis was carried out like this. Synthetic template baselines were used to correct PCR bias computationally, reads within Hamming distance 2 were collapsed together, and singletons that could not be merged were discarded. Reads were aligned against IMGT to assign V, D and J genes, CDR3 length and insertions or deletions at six rearrangement sites. Within each subset, clonotype counts were normalized to the number of sorted cells before true diversity and Gini coefficients were calculated with the tcR R package. Repertoire sharing was quantified using the overlap coefficient calculated on TCRB nucleotide sequences. TCRdb provides this immuneACCESS table in a form limited to in-frame rearrangements. Some clones are lacking; in checked studies, under half of them reflect an unresolved V gene, and why the rest are absent is not known. V, J and clone size are those of that table, while D and trimming were read from the DNA. The sample records about 320,000 clones, around 15% of which are singletons. Approximately 7% of the sample is held by the ten biggest clonotypes.

The entry originates in a study of beta chain features in type 1 diabetes (dated by TCRdb to about 2018). General notes on the study: Mean age, gender distribution, total cell number and subset yield did not differ between patients and healthy donors. A total of 107,917,701 sorted cells were examined across all samples, and the number of cells per subset was strongly correlated with RNA yield. Whereas all 30 or so donors provided naive and central memory subsets, regulatory and stem cell-like memory subsets were isolated from just 8 patients and about 8 healthy donors. The study compared the TCRB repertoires of sorted circulating CD4+ T cell subsets in recently diagnosed type 1 diabetes patients with those in matched healthy donors. The full study reports these points: Naive, central memory and regulatory TCRB repertoires appeared more similar among patients than among healthy donors. PCR may preferentially amplify shorter templates, but because patient and control samples were amplified and corrected together, any resulting skew would affect both groups equally. In all four CD4+ subsets, TCRB CDR3 length was moderately but significantly shorter in type 1 diabetes patients. At VDJ recombination sites, patients with type 1 diabetes made fewer insertions and deleted more nucleotides, a pattern implying thymic rearrangement abnormalities. Only small numbers of individuals were included in the HLA sub-analyses, which left unresolved whether HLA type had any influence on TCRB rearrangement. Because cDNA rather than genomic DNA was sequenced, highly expressing activated cells could have been over-represented, although no difference in activation and CD3 levels was found between groups.

The CDR3 runs 15 residues from the cysteine to the phenylalanine. The entry retains the CDR3 DNA only, 45 bases that are in frame from base 1. From the germline V gene, CDR1 is KGHSH and CDR2 is LQKENI. V drops 5 bases and J drops 5 bases, leaving 16 bases in between. Each donor gave one peripheral blood draw, around 100 mL on average, collected into heparinised tubes. A BD FACSAria II was used to sort naive, central memory, regulatory and stem cell-like memory CD4+ T cells with a panel that included CD45RO, CCR7, CD25, CD127, CD95 and CD27. A purity above 98% was achieved for all sorted populations. Right away, PBMCs were isolated by Lymphoprep density gradient centrifugation and were stained directly, with no culture step. So that batch effects would be minimized, each experiment stained and sorted samples in pairs, pairing one healthy donor with one patient.

The origin of this receptor is a man aged 25-45 years in good health. This chain joins TRBV18 to TRBJ2-1; TRBD2 is a weak D gene call, 6 bases matching. Source material: central memory CD4+ T cells from blood. The DNA sequence is TGTGCCAGCTCAACGACTGCGGGGTCGGACAATGAGCAGTTCTTC. It encodes CASSTTAGSDNEQFF. This CDR3, with the reference TRBV18 and TRBJ2-1 proteins standing in past its ends, gives the full variable domain NAGVMQNPRHLVRRRGQEARLRCSPMKGHSHVYWYRQLPEEGLKFMVYLQKENIIDESGMPKERFSAEFPKEGPSILRIQQVVRGDSAAYFCASSTTAGSDNEQFFGPGTRLTVL.